One sample yielded the 11 T cell receptor beta chains listed below, sequenced in a study of response to subunit inactivated influenza vaccine. In TCRdb, the RT-PCR reads were re-called with MiXCR into one record per CDR3 protein. The data show more than 600,000 distinct CDR3 sequences, around 18% seen once. The material was PBMCs from blood, obtained 4 to 6 days after vaccination. These receptors originate from a man aged 45-65 years who received an inactivated influenza vaccine.

This clonotype was observed a few times. This rearrangement joins TRBV11-1 to TRBJ1-1, with TRBD1 matching over 8 bases. Germline V gene lookup returns CDR1 SGHAT and CDR2 FQDESV (reference sequence). The CDR3 sequence is 16 residues long. V lost 4 bases to trimming and J lost 6 bases; unmatched junction nucleotides: 13. The CDR3: CASSSLPGGVWPEAFF. The DNA of the CDR3 is TGTGCCAGCAGCTCACTGCCAGGGGGCGTCTGGCCTGAAGCTTTCTTT.

J is TRBJ2-7 and V is TRBV7-9, with a tentative D call TRBD1 (6 bases). The CDR3 has 13 residues. Germline lookup yields CDR1 SEHNR and CDR2 FQNEAQ (reference sequence). The V end lost 5 bases, the J end lost 5 bases, and 13 bases lay between the germline ends. The CDR3 protein is CASSKGVKDEQYF. The CDR3 DNA follows: TGTGCCAGCAGCAAGGGGGTAAAGGACGAGCAGTACTTC.

This clonotype was seen a handful of times. The rearrangement uses TRBV2 and TRBJ1-3; D perhaps matches TRBD1 (6 bases). The CDR3 sequence is 15 residues long. Germline V gene data show CDR1 as SNHLY and CDR2 as FYNNEI. Between the trimmed V and J ends, which lost 4 bases and 3 bases, there was a span of 13 bases. CDR3 nucleotide sequence: TGTGCCAGCAGTGTTTCGGGGGCAAGTGGAAACACCATATATTTT. Its translation is CASSVSGASGNTIYF.

In this sample, this clonotype turned up a few times. The chain couples TRBV28 to TRBJ2-7; TRBD2 matches 8 bases. CDR1 is MDHEN and CDR2 is SYDVKM in the germline V gene. V trimming: 5 bases; J trimming: 1 base; junction bases outside the gene matches: 7. The CDR3 contains 15 residues. The CDR3 DNA sequence: TGTGCCAGCAGTGCACTAGCGGTGGGGTCCTACGAGCAGTACTTC. It yields the protein CASSALAVGSYEQYF.

This clonotype has at least ten counts. This sequence joins TRBV7-9 and TRBJ2-1; 7 bases are a match to TRBD2. The V gene's germline CDR1 is SEHNR and CDR2 FQNEAQ (reference sequence). This CDR3 is 14 amino acids long. The V gene end was trimmed by 4 bases and the J gene end by 12 bases; junction bases not matched to a gene: 12. Here the CDR3 DNA reads TGTGCCAGCAGCTGGACCGGGGACTACTACGGGCAGTTCTTC. As protein: CASSWTGDYYGQFF.

The gene calls are TRBV7-6 and TRBJ1-4, with TRBD1 matching 8 bases. Germline trimming cut 5 bases from V and 7 bases from J; bases unmatched to any gene: 3. The CDR3 length is 13 residues. Germline V CDR1 and CDR2: SGHVS, FNYEAQ. CDR3: CASSRQGFEKLFF. DNA of the CDR3: TGTGCCAGCAGCCGACAGGGGTTTGAAAAACTGTTTTTT.

Worth noting for this clonotype: A read error may account for a junction end that differs from germline. The rearrangement uses TRBV18 and TRBJ2-4, with TRBD1 matching 8 bases. Germline V gene data show CDR1 as KGHSH and CDR2 as LQKENI. The CDR3 has 13 residues. The CDR3: CASSPSGTGSVLF. CDR3 bases: TGTGCCAGCTCACCTTCCGGGACAGGATCCGTTCTCTTC.

The rearrangement links TRBV2 to TRBJ2-5; D might be TRBD1 (5 bases). V was shortened by 10 bases and J by 2 bases, with 8 bases between the two germline ends. Per germline, CDR1 SNHLY and CDR2 FYNNEI. The CDR3 has 11 amino acids. The CDR3 DNA is TGTGCCAATCGACAGCAAGAGACCCAGTACTTC. Its translation is CANRQQETQYF.

J is TRBJ2-7 and V is TRBV12-3 or TRBV12-4, with 10 bases matching TRBD1. V shed 7 bases and J 2 bases; nucleotides not matched to a gene: 8. The CDR3 totals 15 residues. This chain's CDR3 is CASTKVGQGAYEQYF. CDR3 coding DNA: TGTGCCAGCACTAAAGTCGGACAGGGGGCCTACGAGCAGTACTTC.

This clonotype was detected only a few times. The chain links TRBV9 to TRBJ2-1, with TRBD2 as a possible D gene (7 bases). V was shortened by 6 bases and J by 1 base, with 14 bases between the two germline ends. Per the germline V gene, CDR1 is SGDLS and CDR2 is YYNGEE. The CDR3 runs to 15 residues. The CDR3 region is CASTWGGGSYNEQFF. The CDR3 DNA reads TGTGCCAGCACCTGGGGGGGCGGTTCCTACAATGAGCAGTTCTTC. The whole variable domain, remainder taken from reference TRBV9 and TRBJ2-1, is DSGVTQTPKHLITATGQRVTLRCSPRSGDLSVYWYQQSLDQGLQFLIQYYNGEERAKGNILERFSAQQFPDLHSELNLSSLELGDSALYFCASTWGGGSYNEQFFGPGTRLTVL.

This clonotype was seen only a few times. The chain joins TRBV29-1 to TRBJ2-1; D possibly matches TRBD1 or TRBD2 (5 bases each). Trimming shortened V by 5 bases and J by 8 bases, and 22 bases separated the two germline ends. The length of the CDR3 is 15 residues. Looked up from germline, CDR1 is SQVTM and CDR2 is ANQGSEA. DNA for the CDR3: TGCAGCGTTCCGACCGGGACCTGGAGTGTCGATGAGCAGTTCTTC. Encoded protein: CSVPTGTWSVDEQFF.